The 9 T cell receptor beta chains listed next were all sequenced from one sample in a study of CD8+CD57+ T cells in acquired aplastic anemia. Patients chosen for sequencing had shown CD8+CD57+ cell expansion by flow cytometry. The study profiled TCR beta VDJ and CDR3 using genomic DNA as template. TCRdb processed the reads anew with MiXCR; each CDR3 protein has one entry. The sample holds around 150,000 distinct CDR3 sequences, 48% seen once. Specimen: sorted CD4+, CD8+, or CD8+CD57+ T cells (not recorded which) from PBMCs. Every receptor here comes from a human donor with aplastic anemia.

There are a few counts of this clonotype. This may be a read error, as it is one base from a much larger clone. This chain connects TRBV7-3 to TRBJ1-1, with D unclear. CDR3 size: 15 residues. Germline V gives CDR1 SGHTA, CDR2 FQGTGA. The CDR3 protein is CASSLRLKVNAEAFF. CDR3 coding DNA: TGTGCCAGCAGCTTACGCCTGAAGGTGAACGCTGAAGCTTTCTTT.

V usage is TRBV15 and J usage is TRBJ2-1; no reliable D call. This CDR3 is built from 13 residues. CDR1 and CDR2 from the germline V gene are LNHNV and YYDKDF (reference sequence). Trimming removed 6 bases at V and 7 bases at J, with 13 bases between. The CDR3 reads CATRMRSGNEQFF. In DNA, the CDR3 is TGTGCCACCAGGATGAGATCCGGGAATGAGCAGTTCTTC.

The chain couples TRBV10-3 to TRBJ2-1; TRBD1 agrees at 9 bases. Germline V gives CDR1 ENHRY, CDR2 SYGVKD. With V trimmed by 3 bases and J by 4 bases, 4 bases remained unmatched. This CDR3 contains 15 residues. CDR3 in DNA: TGTGCCATCAGTGACCGGGACAGGGAGTACAATGAGCAGTTCTTC. Protein: CAISDRDREYNEQFF.

The rearrangement joins TRBV14 to TRBJ2-7; 7 nucleotides align to TRBD2. The germline gives CDR1 SGHDN, CDR2 FVKESK. Trimming took 1 base from V and 0 from J; bases not matched to a gene: 21. The CDR3 totals 21 residues. The CDR3 protein is CASSQVLIVYPGAGDSYEQYF. The CDR3 DNA is TGTGCCAGCAGCCAAGTTTTAATAGTGTATCCCGGGGCGGGAGACTCCTACGAGCAGTACTTC.

The chain recombines TRBV20-1 with TRBJ1-4; D is undetermined. Germline assignment: CDR1 DFQATT and CDR2 SNEGSKA (reference sequence). The CDR3 is 12 amino acids. V was cut by 4 bases and J by 7 bases, with 10 bases left in between. CDR3: CSAKHTLEKLFF. Here the CDR3 DNA reads TGCAGTGCTAAACACACCCTTGAAAAACTGTTTTTT.

This CDR3 is CSAPEEGLEQFF. CDR3 nucleotides: TGCAGTGCCCCTGAAGAGGGGCTGGAGCAGTTCTTC. The gene calls are TRBV20-1 and TRBJ2-1, with D tentatively TRBD1 or TRBD2 (5 bases each). CDR1 DFQATT and CDR2 SNEGSKA come from the germline V gene (reference sequence). CDR3 length: 12 residues. Trimming removed 6 bases at V and 10 bases at J, with 16 bases between.

The chain couples TRBV24-1 to TRBJ2-1, with D perhaps matching TRBD1 (6 bases). The V and J ends lost 9 bases and 7 bases respectively, with 21 bases between them. Per the germline V gene, CDR1 is KGHDR and CDR2 is SFDVKD. The CDR3 sequence is 15 residues long. The CDR3 DNA is TGTGCCACCGGATCGACGACAGGCAGTGTGAATGAGCAGTTCTTC. Residues: CATGSTTGSVNEQFF.

The chain joins TRBV29-1 to TRBJ2-7; 9 bases agree with TRBD1. The CDR3 is 13 amino acids. Germline CDR1 SQVTM, CDR2 ANQGSEA. The CDR3 DNA reads as TGCAGTCACCGGGACAGGGCCCCCTACGAGCAGTACTTC. Translating it yields CSHRDRAPYEQYF.

This clonotype was seen more than once but under ten times. The chain carries TRBV27 and TRBJ2-5; D unresolved. Deletions cut 1 base from V and 3 bases from J, with 6 bases between. Per the germline V gene, CDR1 is MNHEY and CDR2 is SMNVEV (reference sequence). CDR3 length: 13 residues. The CDR3 DNA sequence: TGTGCCAGCAGTTTATACGACAAAGAGACCCAGTACTTC. The encoded protein is CASSLYDKETQYF.